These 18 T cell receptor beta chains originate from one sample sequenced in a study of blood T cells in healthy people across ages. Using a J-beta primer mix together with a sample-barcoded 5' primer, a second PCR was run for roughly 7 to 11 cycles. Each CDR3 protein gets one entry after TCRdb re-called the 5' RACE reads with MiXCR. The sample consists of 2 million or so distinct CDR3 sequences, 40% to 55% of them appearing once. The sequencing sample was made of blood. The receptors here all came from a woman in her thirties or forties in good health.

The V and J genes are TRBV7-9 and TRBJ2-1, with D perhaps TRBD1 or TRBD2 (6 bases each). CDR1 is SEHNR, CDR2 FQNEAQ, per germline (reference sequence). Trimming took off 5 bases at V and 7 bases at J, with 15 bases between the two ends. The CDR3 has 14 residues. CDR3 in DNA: TGTGCCAGCAGCGCCCAAAGGGGGGCTAATGAGCAGTTCTTC. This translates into CASSAQRGANEQFF. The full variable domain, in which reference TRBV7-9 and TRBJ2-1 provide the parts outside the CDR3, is DTGVSQNPRHKITKRGQNVTFRCDPISEHNRLYWYRQTLGQGPEFLTYFQNEAQLEKSRLLSDRFSAERPKGSFSTLEIQRTEQGDSAMYLCASSAQRGANEQFFGPGTRLTVL.

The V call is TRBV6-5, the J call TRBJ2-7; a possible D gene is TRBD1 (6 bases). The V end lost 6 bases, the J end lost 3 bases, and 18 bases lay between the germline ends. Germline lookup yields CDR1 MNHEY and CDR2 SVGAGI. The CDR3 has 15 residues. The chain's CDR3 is CASSHEDSLLYEQYF. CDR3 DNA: TGTGCCAGCAGCCATGAGGACAGCTTACTCTACGAGCAGTACTTC.

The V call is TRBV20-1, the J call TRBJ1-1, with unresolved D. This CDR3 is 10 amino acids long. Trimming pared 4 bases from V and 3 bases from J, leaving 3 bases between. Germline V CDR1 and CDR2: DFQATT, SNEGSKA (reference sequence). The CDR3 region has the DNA TGCAGTGCTACTTACACTGAAGCTTTCTTT. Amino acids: CSATYTEAFF.

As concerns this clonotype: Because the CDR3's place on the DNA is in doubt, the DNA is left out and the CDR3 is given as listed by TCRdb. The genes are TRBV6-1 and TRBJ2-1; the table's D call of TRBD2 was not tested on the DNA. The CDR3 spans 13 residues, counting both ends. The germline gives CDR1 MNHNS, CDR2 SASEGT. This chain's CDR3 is CASRSFGGGALFF.

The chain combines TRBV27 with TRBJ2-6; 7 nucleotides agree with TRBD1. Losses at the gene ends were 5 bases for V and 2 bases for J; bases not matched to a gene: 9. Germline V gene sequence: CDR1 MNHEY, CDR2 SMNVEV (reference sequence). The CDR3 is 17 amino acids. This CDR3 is CASSATGVHPGANVLTF. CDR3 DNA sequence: TGTGCCAGCAGTGCAACAGGGGTCCACCCTGGGGCCAACGTCCTGACTTTC. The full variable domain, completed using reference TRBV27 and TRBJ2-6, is EAQVTQNPRYLITVTGKKLTVTCSQNMNHEYMSWYRQDPGLGLRQIYYSMNVEVTDKGDVPEGYKVSRKEKRNFPLILESPSPNQTSLYFCASSATGVHPGANVLTFGAGSRLTVL.

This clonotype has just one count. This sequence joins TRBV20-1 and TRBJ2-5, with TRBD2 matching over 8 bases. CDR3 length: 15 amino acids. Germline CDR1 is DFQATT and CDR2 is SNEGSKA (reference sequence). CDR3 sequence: CSGRRGAGLQETQYF. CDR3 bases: TGCAGCGGCAGGCGGGGGGCCGGGTTACAAGAGACCCAGTACTTC.

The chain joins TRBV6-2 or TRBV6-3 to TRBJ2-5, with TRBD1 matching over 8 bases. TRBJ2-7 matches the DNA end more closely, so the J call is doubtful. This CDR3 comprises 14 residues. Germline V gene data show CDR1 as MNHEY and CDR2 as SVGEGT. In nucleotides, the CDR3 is TGTGCCAGCAGTTACCCTAGGACAGGGCTCGAGCAGTACTTC. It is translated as CASSYPRTGLEQYF.

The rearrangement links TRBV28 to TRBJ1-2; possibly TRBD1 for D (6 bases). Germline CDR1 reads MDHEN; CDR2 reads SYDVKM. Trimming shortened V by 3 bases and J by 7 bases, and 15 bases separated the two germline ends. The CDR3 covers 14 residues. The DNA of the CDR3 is TGTGCCAGCAGTTTCCCCGGGGGGCTGAGTGGCTACACCTTC. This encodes CASSFPGGLSGYTF.

CDR3 DNA sequence: TGCAGCGTTGCCCATGGGGGAGAAGCTTTCTTT. Amino acids: CSVAHGGEAFF. The V and J genes are TRBV29-1 and TRBJ1-1; a weak D match, TRBD1 (5 bases). Germline loops: CDR1 SQVTM, CDR2 ANQGSEA. Trimming stripped 4 bases from V and 8 bases from J, with 11 bases between. The CDR3 sequence is 11 residues long.

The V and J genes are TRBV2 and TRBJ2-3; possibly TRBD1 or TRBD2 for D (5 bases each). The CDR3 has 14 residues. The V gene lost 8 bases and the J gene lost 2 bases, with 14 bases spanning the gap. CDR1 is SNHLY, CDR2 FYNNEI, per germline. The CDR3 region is CASDDGGHTDTQYF. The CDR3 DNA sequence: TGTGCCAGCGACGACGGAGGACACACAGATACGCAGTATTTT.

DNA for the CDR3: TGTGCCAGCAGCGGAAGAGGGGGCCCTCAGCCCCAGCATTTT. The encoded protein is CASSGRGGPQPQHF. The V and J genes are TRBV9 and TRBJ1-5, with 7 bases lining up with TRBD1. The CDR3 is 14 amino acids. Germline values: CDR1 SGDLS, CDR2 YYNGEE. V gave up 3 bases and J gave up 6 bases; unmatched junction bases: 6. Using reference TRBV9 and TRBJ1-5 for the parts outside the CDR3, the full variable domain is DSGVTQTPKHLITATGQRVTLRCSPRSGDLSVYWYQQSLDQGLQFLIQYYNGEERAKGNILERFSAQQFPDLHSELNLSSLELGDSALYFCASSGRGGPQPQHFGDGTRLSIL.

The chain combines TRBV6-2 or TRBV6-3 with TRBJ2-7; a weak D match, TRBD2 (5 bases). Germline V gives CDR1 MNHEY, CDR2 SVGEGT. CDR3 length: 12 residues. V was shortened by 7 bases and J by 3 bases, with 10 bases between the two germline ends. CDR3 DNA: TGTGCCAGCACCGCCGGGGTCTACGAGCAGTACTTC. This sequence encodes CASTAGVYEQYF.

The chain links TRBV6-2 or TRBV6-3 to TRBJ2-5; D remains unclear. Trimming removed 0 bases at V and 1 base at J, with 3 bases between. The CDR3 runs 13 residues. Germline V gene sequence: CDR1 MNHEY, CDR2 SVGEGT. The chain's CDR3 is CASSYSIQETQYF. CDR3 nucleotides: TGTGCCAGCAGTTACTCGATCCAAGAGACCCAGTACTTC.

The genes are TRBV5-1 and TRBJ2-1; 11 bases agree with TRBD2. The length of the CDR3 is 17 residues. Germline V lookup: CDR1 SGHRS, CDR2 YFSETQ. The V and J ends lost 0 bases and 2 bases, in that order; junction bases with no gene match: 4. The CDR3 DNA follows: TGCGCCAGCAGCTTGGTAGCGGGGGGGCTCGCCTACAATGAGCAGTTCTTC. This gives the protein CASSLVAGGLAYNEQFF.

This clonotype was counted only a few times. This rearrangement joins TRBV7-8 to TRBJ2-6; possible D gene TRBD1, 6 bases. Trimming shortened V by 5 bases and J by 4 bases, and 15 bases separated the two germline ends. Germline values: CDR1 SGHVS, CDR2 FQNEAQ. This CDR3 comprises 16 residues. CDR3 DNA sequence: TGTGCCAGCAGCCCGTACAGGGTACCCGGGGCCAACGTCCTGACTTTC. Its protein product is CASSPYRVPGANVLTF.

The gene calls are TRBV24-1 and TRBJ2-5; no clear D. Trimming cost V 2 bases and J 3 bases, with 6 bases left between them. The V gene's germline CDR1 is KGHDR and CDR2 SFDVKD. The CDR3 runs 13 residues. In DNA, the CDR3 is TGTGCCACCAGTGATTACAGTAAAGAGACCCAGTACTTC. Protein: CATSDYSKETQYF.

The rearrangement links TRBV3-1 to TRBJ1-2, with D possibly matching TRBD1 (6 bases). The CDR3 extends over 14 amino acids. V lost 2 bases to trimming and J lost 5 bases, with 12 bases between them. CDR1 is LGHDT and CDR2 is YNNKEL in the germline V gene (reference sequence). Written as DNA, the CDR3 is TGTGCCAGCAGCCAAAAGGGGGGCGCTTATGGCTACACCTTC. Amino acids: CASSQKGGAYGYTF.

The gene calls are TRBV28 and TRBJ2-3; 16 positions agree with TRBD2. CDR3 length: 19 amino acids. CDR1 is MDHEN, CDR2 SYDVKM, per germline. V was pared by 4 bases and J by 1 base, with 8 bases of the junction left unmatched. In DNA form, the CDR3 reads TGTGCCAGCAGTTCATCGGGACTAGCGGGGGGGCACGGCACAGATACGCAGTATTTT. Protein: CASSSSGLAGGHGTDTQYF.